This entry features one T cell receptor (beta chain) sequence. Its specificity is not known. The data were produced by immunoSEQ multiplex PCR, yet TCRdb's version contains in-frame clones alone and is incomplete. The data contain about 96,000 clones, 80% to 95% of them singletons. The sample comes from a study of graft-versus-host responses after intestinal transplantation. The CDR3 is 12 amino acids. V lost 7 bases and J lost 10; bases outside the gene matches: 7. Germline CDR1 and CDR2: MNHEY and SVGAGI. J is TRBJ2-3 and V is TRBV6-5; 8 nucleotides align to TRBD1. This TCR was recovered from a human donor who received an intestinal transplant. Here the sequenced sample was unstimulated CD4+ T cells sorted from spleen or lymph node cells, taken before intestinal transplant. The CDR3 here is CASNRQGYAQYF. The CDR3 DNA follows: TGTGCCAGCAACCGACAGGGGTACGCGCAGTATTTT.